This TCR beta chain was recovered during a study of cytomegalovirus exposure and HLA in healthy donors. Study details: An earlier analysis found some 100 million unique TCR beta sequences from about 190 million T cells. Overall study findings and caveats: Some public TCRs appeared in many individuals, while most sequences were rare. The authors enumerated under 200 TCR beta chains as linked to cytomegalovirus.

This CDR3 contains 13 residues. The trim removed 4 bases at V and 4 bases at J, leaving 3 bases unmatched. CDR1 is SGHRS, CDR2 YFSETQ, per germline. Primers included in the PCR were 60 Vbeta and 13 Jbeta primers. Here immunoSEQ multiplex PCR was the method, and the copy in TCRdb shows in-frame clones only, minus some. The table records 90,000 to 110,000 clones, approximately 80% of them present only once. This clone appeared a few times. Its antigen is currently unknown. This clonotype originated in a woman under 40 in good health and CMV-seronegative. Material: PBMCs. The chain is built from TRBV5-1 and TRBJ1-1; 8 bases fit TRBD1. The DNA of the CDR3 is TGCGCCAGCAGCCAGGGGGCCGGCACTGAAGCTTTCTTT. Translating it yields CASSQGAGTEAFF.